This T cell receptor beta chain was retrieved from a study of blood T cell repertoires in COVID-19 (TCRdb year 2020). Broadly, across the study: The collaborator samples originated in the United States, Italy and Spain and spanned the acute and convalescent phases of COVID-19. Samples were obtained from the ongoing ImmuneRACE study (first 160 participants) and from over 1,000 subjects provided by 6 global collaborators. Nearly every sample came with metadata listing a de-identified subject ID, COVID-19 status, age in years and sex. The repertoires were released in a freely available public database meant as a resource for research on the immune response to SARS-CoV-2. Subjects who had been exposed to COVID-19, were actively infected with it, or had recovered from it provided the deeply sampled blood TCRbeta repertoires that made up the dataset. The material from the prospective study consisted of cDNA or gDNA derived from T cells, B-cell-depleted T cells, or PBMCs. Where available, HLA class I and class II types were taken from metadata supplied by the sample provider and were not determined by assay-based typing.

Regarding this clone: No cognate antigen has been identified for it. The input lacks base qualities; no much larger clone sits a single base away.

Points the paper makes about the study in general: The amount of clinical and demographic metadata varied by source and participant and was provided uncurated.

TCRbeta CDR3 regions were amplified from genomic DNA by means of the immunoSEQ Assay, a bias-controlled multiplex PCR. Per the authors' processing: Within the assay, amplification of reference gene primers was used to estimate how many nucleated cells each sample contained. Sequence reads were collapsed and filtered to measure the absolute abundance of every unique TCRbeta CDR3 rearrangement. For each sample, productive Simpson clonality was calculated by taking the square root of Simpson's diversity index across productive rearrangements. TCRdb took over this immuneACCESS table, retaining in-frame rearrangements with V and J assigned. Such tables are incomplete; in checked studies, under half of the missing clones stem from an unresolved V gene, and the remainder is unexplained. The DNA gave D and trimming, while V, J and clone size come from that table. A total of 9,000 to 10,000 clones appear in this sample, around 78% of them only once. Approximately 37% of the sample belongs to the ten largest clones.

CDR3 length: 15 amino acids, cysteine to phenylalanine. This entry keeps only the CDR3 DNA: 45 bases, framed from base 1. Based on the germline V gene (reference sequence), the CDR1 and CDR2 sequences are SEHNR and FQNEAQ. The V end loses 4 bases and the J end loses 2 bases, and a stretch of 14 bases separates them. Whole blood was collected in K2EDTA tubes by collaborating institutions according to the institutions' own protocols. Collaborator samples were shipped for TCRbeta analysis as frozen whole blood, isolated PBMCs, or DNA extracted from either sample type. The chain is encoded by TRBV7-9 joined to TRBJ2-5; matching of 6 bases hints at TRBD2 as the D gene. The TCR sequence derives from a human donor in a cohort sampled during active COVID-19. Sequencing was carried out using peripheral blood. For the CDR3, the sequence is CASSSRLGGQETQYF. The sequenced DNA is TGTGCCAGCAGCTCGAGACTAGGAGGTCAAGAGACCCAGTACTTC.